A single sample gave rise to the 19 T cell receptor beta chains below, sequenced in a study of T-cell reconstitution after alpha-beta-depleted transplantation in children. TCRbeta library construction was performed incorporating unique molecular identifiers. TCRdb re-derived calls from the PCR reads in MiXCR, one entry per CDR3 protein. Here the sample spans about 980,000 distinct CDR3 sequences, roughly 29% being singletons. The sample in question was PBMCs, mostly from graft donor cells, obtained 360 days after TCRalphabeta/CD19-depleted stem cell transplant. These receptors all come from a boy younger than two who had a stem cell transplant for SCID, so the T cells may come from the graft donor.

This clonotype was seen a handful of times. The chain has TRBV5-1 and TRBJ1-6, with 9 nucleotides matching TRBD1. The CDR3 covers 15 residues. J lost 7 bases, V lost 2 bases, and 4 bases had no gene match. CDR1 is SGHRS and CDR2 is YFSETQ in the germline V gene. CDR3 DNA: TGCGCCAGCAGCTTACCCGGGACAGGGAATTCACCCCTCCACTTT. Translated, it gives CASSLPGTGNSPLHF.

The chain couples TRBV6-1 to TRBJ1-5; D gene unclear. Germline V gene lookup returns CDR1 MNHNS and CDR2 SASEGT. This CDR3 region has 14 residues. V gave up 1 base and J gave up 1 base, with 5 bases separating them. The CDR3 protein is CASSEGQSNQPQHF. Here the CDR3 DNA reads TGTGCCAGCAGTGAAGGGCAGAGCAATCAGCCCCAGCATTTT.

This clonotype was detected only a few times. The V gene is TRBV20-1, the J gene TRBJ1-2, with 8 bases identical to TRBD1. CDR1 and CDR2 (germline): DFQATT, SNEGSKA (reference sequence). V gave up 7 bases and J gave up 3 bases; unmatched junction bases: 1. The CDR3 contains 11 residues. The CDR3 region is CSVDRDYGYTF. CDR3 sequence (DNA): TGCAGTGTGGACAGGGACTATGGCTACACCTTC.

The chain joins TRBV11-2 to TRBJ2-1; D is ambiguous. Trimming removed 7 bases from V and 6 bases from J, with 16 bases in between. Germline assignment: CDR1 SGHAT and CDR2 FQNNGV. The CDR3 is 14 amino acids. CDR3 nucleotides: TGTGCCAGCACCCTATCTCCGGACCGCAATGAGCAGTTCTTC. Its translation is CASTLSPDRNEQFF.

DNA of the CDR3: TGTGCCAGCAGTTACAACTTGGACACAGATACGCAGTATTTT. This encodes CASSYNLDTDTQYF. The chain is built from TRBV6-5 and TRBJ2-3; D gene uncertain. Trimming took 2 bases from V and 2 from J, leaving 8 bases between them. The germline V gene encodes CDR1 MNHEY and CDR2 SVGAGI. The CDR3 loop spans 14 amino acids.

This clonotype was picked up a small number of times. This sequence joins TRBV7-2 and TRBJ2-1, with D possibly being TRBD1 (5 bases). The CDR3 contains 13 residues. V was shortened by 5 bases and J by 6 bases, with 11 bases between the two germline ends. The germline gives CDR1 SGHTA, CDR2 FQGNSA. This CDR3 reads CASSQGVFNEQFF. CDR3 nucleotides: TGTGCCAGCAGCCAAGGGGTGTTCAATGAGCAGTTCTTC.

The CDR3 loop is CASSSRLVSDTQYF. In DNA form, the CDR3 reads TGCGCCAGCAGCTCGCGACTAGTTTCAGATACGCAGTATTTT. The rearrangement uses TRBV5-1 and TRBJ2-3; perhaps TRBD2 as D (6 bases). V was pared by 3 bases and J by 4 bases, with 12 bases between. CDR3 length equals 14 residues. CDR1 and CDR2 (germline): SGHRS, YFSETQ.

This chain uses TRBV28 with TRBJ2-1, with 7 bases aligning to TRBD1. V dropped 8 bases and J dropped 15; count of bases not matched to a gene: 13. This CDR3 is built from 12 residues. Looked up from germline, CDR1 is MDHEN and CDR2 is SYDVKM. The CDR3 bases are TGTGCCAGCGCAACTTTAGGGGGCGCCCTGTTCTTC. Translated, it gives CASATLGGALFF.

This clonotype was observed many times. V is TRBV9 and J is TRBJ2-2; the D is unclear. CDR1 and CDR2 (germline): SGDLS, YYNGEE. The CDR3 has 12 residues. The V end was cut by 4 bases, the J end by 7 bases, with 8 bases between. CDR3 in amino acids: CASSRLNGELFF. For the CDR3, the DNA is TGTGCCAGCAGCAGACTGAACGGGGAGCTGTTTTTT.

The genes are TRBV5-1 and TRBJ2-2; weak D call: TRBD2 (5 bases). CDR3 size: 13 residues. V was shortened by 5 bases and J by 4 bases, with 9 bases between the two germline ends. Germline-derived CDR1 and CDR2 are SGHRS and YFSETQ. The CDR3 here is CASRGAVTGELFF. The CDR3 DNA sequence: TGCGCCAGCAGAGGAGCGGTCACCGGGGAGCTGTTTTTT. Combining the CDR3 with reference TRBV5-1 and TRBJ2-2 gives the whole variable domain KAGVTQTPRYLIKTRGQQVTLSCSPISGHRSVSWYQQTPGQGLQFLFEYFSETQRNKGNFPGRFSGRQFSNSRSEMNVSTLELGDSALYLCASRGAVTGELFFGEGSRLTVL.

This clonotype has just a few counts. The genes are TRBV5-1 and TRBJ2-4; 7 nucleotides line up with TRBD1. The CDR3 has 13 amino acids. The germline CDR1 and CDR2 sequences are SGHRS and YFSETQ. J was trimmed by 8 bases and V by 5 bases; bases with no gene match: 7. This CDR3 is CASRSGQMDIQYF. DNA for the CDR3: TGCGCCAGCAGATCGGGACAGATGGACATTCAGTACTTC.

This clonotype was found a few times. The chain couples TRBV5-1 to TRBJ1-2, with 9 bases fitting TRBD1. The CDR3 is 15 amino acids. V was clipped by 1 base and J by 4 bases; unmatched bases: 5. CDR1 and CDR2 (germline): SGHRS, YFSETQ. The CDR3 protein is CASSLPTGGLYGYTF. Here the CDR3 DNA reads TGCGCCAGCAGCTTGCCCACAGGGGGCCTCTATGGCTACACCTTC. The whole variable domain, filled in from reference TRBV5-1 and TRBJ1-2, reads KAGVTQTPRYLIKTRGQQVTLSCSPISGHRSVSWYQQTPGQGLQFLFEYFSETQRNKGNFPGRFSGRQFSNSRSEMNVSTLELGDSALYLCASSLPTGGLYGYTFGSGTRLTVV.

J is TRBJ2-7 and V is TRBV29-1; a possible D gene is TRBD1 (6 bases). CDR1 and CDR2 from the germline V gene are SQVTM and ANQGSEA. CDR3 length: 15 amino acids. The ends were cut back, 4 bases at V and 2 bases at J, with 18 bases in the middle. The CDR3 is CSVAHPGRGPYEQYF. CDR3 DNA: TGCAGCGTTGCTCACCCCGGCAGGGGACCCTACGAGCAGTACTTC.

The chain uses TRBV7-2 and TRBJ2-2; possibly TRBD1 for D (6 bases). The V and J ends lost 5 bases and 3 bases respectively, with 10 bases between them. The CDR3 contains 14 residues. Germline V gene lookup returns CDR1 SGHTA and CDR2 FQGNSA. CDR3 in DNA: TGTGCCAGCAGCCGCCGACAGGACACCGGGGAGCTGTTTTTT. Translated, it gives CASSRRQDTGELFF.

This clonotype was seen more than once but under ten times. The CDR3 loop reads CASSTRAGGTVSEQFF. For the CDR3, the DNA is TGTGCCAGCAGCACGCGAGCGGGGGGAACAGTAAGTGAGCAGTTCTTC. The chain uses TRBV7-2 and TRBJ2-1; 9 bases agree with TRBD2. After removal of 5 bases from V and 9 bases from J, the junction contained 14 bases not matched to a gene. The CDR3 has 16 residues. Looked up from germline, CDR1 is SGHTA and CDR2 is FQGNSA.

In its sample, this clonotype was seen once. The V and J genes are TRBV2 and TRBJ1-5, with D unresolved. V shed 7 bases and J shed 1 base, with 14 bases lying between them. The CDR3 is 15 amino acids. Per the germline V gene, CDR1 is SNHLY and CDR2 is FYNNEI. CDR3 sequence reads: CASKVREGSNQPQHF. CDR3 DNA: TGTGCCAGCAAGGTTCGGGAGGGAAGCAATCAGCCCCAGCATTTT.

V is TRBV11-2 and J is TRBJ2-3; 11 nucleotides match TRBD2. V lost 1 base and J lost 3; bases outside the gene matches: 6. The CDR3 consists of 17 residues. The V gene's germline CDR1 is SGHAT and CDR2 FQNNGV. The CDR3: CASSLGEGLAETDTQYF. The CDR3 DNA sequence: TGTGCCAGCAGCTTAGGGGAGGGACTAGCGGAAACAGATACGCAGTATTTT.

Written as DNA, the CDR3 is TGTGCCAGCAGCTTAGCTGGGGGGACCTATAGCAATCAGCCCCAGCATTTT. The encoded protein is CASSLAGGTYSNQPQHF. The chain joins TRBV7-2 to TRBJ1-5, with a possible D match to TRBD1 (5 bases). Trimming cost V 0 bases and J 0 bases, with 12 bases left between them. The CDR3 extends over 17 amino acids. CDR1 SGHTA and CDR2 FQGNSA come from the germline V gene.

The CDR3 reads CASAPGRVNEQFF. In DNA form, the CDR3 reads TGTGCCAGCGCGCCGGGGAGGGTAAATGAGCAGTTCTTC. V is TRBV12-3 or TRBV12-4 and J is TRBJ2-1; 7 positions agree with TRBD2. Germline trimming cut 8 bases from V and 7 bases from J; bases unmatched to any gene: 8. This CDR3 has 13 residues.